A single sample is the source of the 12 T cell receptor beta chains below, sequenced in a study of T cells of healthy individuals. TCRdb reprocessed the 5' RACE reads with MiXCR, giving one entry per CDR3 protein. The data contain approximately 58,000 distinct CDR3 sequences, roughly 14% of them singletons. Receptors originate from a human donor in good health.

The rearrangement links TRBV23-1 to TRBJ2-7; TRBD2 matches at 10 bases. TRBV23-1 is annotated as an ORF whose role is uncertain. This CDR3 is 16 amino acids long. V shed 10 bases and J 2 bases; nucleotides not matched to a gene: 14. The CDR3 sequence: CATQKNYSGRPYEQYF. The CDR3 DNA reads TGCGCCACACAGAAAAATTATAGCGGGAGGCCCTACGAGCAGTACTTC.

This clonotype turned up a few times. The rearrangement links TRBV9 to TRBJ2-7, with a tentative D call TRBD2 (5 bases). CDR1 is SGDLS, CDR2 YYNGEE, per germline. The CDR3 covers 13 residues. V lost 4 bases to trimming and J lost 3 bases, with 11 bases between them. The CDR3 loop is CASSTDSYYEQYF. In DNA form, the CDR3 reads TGTGCCAGCAGCACGGACTCTTACTACGAGCAGTACTTC.

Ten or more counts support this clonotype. CDR3 sequence reads: CASSRVAGGNEQFF. The CDR3 coding sequence is TGTGCCAGCAGTCGGGTAGCGGGGGGCAATGAGCAGTTCTTC. The rearrangement links TRBV7-3 to TRBJ2-1; 10 positions agree with TRBD2. CDR1 and CDR2 from the germline V gene are SGHTA and FQGTGA. This CDR3 is built from 14 residues. With 6 bases clipped from V and 6 bases from J, the junction kept 5 bases outside the gene matches.

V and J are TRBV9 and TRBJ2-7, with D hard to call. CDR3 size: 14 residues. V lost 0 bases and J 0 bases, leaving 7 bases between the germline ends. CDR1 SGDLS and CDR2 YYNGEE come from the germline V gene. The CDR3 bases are TGTGCCAGCAGCGTAGGAGGCAGCTCCTACGAGCAGTACTTC. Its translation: CASSVGGSSYEQYF.

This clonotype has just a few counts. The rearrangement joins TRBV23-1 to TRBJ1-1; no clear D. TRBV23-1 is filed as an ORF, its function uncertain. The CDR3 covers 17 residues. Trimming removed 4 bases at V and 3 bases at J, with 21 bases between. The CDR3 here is CASSLSQNEEVHTEAFF. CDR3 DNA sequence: TGCGCCAGCAGTCTTTCACAGAACGAAGAAGTACACACTGAAGCTTTCTTT.

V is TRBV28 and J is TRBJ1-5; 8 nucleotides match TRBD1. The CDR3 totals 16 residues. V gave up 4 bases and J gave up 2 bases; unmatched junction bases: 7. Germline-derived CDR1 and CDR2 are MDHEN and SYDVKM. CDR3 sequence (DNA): TGTGCCAGCAGTTGGTCAGGGGGCTGGGGCAATCAGCCCCAGCATTTT. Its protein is CASSWSGGWGNQPQHF.

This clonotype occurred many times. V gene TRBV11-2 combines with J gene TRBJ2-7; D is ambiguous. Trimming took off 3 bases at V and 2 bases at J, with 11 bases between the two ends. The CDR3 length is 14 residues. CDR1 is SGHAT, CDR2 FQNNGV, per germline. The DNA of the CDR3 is TGTGCCAGCAGCTTCGAGGCAGACGCCTACGAGCAGTACTTC. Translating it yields CASSFEADAYEQYF.

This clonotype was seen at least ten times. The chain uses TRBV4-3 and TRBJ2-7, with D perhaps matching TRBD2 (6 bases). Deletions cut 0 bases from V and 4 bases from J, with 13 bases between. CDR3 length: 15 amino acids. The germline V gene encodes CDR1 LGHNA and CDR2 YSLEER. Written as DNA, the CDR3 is TGCGCCAGCAGCCAAGATCAGGGACTTTTGTACGAGCAGTACTTC. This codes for CASSQDQGLLYEQYF.

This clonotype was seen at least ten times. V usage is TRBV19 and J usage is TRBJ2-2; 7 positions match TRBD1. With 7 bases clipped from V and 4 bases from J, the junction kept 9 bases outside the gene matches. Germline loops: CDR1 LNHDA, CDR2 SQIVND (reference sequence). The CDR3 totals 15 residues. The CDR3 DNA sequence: TGTGCCAGTAAACCCCCGGGACAGCTCACCGGGGAGCTGTTTTTT. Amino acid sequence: CASKPPGQLTGELFF.

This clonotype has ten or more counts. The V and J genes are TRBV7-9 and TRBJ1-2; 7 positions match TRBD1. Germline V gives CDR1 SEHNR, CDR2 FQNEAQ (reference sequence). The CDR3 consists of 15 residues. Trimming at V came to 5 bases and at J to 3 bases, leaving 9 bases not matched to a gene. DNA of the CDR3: TGTGCCAGCAGCGCCCAAGGAGACAGGGACTATGGCTACACCTTC. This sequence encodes CASSAQGDRDYGYTF.

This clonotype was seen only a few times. The CDR3 DNA sequence: TGTGCCAGCAGCAACCCGGGTTTACTCAGCCGCACAGATACGCAGTATTTT. This codes for CASSNPGLLSRTDTQYF. The gene calls are TRBV9 and TRBJ2-3; D ambiguous. The CDR3 covers 17 residues. V lost 4 bases and J lost 1, with 19 bases in between. Germline values: CDR1 SGDLS, CDR2 YYNGEE. Full variable domain (missing parts from reference TRBV9 and TRBJ2-3): DSGVTQTPKHLITATGQRVTLRCSPRSGDLSVYWYQQSLDQGLQFLIQYYNGEERAKGNILERFSAQQFPDLHSELNLSSLELGDSALYFCASSNPGLLSRTDTQYFGPGTRLTVL.

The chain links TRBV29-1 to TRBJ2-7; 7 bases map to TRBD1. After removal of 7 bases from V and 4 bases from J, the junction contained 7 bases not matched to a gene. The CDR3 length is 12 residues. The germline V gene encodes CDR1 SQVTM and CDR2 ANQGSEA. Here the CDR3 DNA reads TGCAGCGGAGGGACAGAGTTATACGAGCAGTACTTC. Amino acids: CSGGTELYEQYF.